This TCR beta chain derives from a study of shared clonotypes between healthy human individuals. CD45RO-negative, CCR7-selected cells formed the naive CD8 fraction, which excluded terminally differentiated effector memory CD45RA+ cells. The length of the CDR3 is 13 residues. After removal of 2 bases from V and 6 bases from J, the junction contained 2 bases not matched to a gene. In germline, CDR1 is SGDLS, CDR2 YYNGEE. Sequencing used immunoSEQ multiplex PCR; TCRdb keeps in-frame clones, though not all of them. The table records about 1,800,000 clones, about 95% of them present only once. The sequenced material came from naive CD8+ T cells sorted from blood. V and J are TRBV9 and TRBJ2-3, with TRBD1 matching 8 bases. The sequence was obtained from a young man in good health. The CDR3 sequence: CASSVDRADTQYF. CDR3 coding DNA: TGTGCCAGCAGCGTGGACAGGGCGGATACGCAGTATTTT.